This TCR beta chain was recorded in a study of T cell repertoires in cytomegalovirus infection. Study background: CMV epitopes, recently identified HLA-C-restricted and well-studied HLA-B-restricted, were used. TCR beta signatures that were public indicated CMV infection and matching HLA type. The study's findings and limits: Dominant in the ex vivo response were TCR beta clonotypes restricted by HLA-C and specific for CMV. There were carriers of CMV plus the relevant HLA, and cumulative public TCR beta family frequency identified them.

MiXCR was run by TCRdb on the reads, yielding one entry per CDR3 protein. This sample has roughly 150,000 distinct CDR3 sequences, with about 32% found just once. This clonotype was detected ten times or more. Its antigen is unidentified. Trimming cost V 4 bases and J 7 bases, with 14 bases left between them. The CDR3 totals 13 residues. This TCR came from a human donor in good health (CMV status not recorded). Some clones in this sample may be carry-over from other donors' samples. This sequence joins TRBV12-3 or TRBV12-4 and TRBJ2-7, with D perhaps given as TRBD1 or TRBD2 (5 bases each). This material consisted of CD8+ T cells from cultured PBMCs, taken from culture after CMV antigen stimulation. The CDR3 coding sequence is TGTGCCAGCAGTTCCGGGACCATTACGGAGCAGTACTTC. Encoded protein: CASSSGTITEQYF.